This T cell receptor (beta chain) was captured in a study of beta chain features in type 1 diabetes. Study findings and constraints: Equally in patients and controls, PCR might preferentially amplify shorter templates. All four CD4+ subsets of Type 1 diabetes patients contained TCRB CDR3s that were moderately but significantly shorter.

About this clone: The antigen is undetermined.

Expressed TCRB transcripts got sequenced, as all isolated RNA was reverse transcribed. The average read count of naive, central memory and regulatory T cell samples was some 3.5 million. Here immunoSEQ multiplex PCR was the method, and the copy in TCRdb shows in-frame clones only, minus some. This sample yields hundreds of thousands of clones, of which around 15% are seen a single time; around 0.04% belongs to the top ten. The sequence derives from a young man with type 1 diabetes. Sequences were obtained from naive CD4+ T cells from blood.

The CDR3: CAWSDRGRANYGYTF. The CDR3 DNA reads TGTGCCTGGAGTGACAGGGGGCGAGCTAACTATGGCTACACCTTC. The chain joins TRBV30 to TRBJ1-2, with 9 nucleotides matching TRBD1. Per germline, CDR1 GTSNPN and CDR2 SVGIG (reference sequence). J lost 0 bases, V lost 1 base, and 3 bases had no gene match. CDR3 length: 15 residues. Full variable domain (missing parts from reference TRBV30 and TRBJ1-2): SQTIHQWPATLVQPVGSPLSLECTVEGTSNPNLYWYRQAAGRGLQLLFYSVGIGQISSEVPQNLSASRPQDRQFILSSKKLLLSDSGFYLCAWSDRGRANYGYTFGSGTRLTVV.